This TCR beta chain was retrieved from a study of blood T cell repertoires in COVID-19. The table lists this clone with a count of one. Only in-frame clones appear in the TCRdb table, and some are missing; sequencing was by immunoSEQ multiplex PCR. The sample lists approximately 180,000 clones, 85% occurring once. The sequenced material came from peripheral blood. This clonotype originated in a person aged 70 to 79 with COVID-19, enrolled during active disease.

CDR3 amino acids: CASSLVAVSGNTIYF. The CDR3 bases are TGTGCCAGCAGCTTAGTAGCCGTCTCTGGAAACACCATATATTTT. The chain has TRBV11-2 and TRBJ1-3; D unresolved. V lost 1 base and J lost 0, with 7 bases in between. In germline, CDR1 is SGHAT, CDR2 FQNNGV. The CDR3 has 15 amino acids.